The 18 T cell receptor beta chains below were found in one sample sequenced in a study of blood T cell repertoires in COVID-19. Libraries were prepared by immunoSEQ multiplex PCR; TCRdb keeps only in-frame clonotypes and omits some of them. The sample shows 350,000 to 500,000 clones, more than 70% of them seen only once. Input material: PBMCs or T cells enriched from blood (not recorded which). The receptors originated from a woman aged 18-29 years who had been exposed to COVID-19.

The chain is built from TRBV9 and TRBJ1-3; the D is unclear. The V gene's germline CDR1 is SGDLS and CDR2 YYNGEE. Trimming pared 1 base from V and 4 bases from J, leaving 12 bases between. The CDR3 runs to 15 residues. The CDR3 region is CASSVSGISGNTIYF. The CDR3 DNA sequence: TGTGCCAGCAGCGTATCCGGGATCTCGGGAAACACCATATATTTT.

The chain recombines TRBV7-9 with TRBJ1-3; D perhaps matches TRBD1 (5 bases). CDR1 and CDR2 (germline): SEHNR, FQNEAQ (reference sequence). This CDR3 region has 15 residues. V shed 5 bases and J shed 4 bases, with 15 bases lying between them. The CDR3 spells CASSPRRGSGNTIYF. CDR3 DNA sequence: TGTGCCAGCAGCCCGAGGCGGGGGTCGGGAAACACCATATATTTT. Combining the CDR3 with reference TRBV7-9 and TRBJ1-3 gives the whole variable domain DTGVSQNPRHKITKRGQNVTFRCDPISEHNRLYWYRQTLGQGPEFLTYFQNEAQLEKSRLLSDRFSAERPKGSFSTLEIQRTEQGDSAMYLCASSPRRGSGNTIYFGEGSWLTVV.

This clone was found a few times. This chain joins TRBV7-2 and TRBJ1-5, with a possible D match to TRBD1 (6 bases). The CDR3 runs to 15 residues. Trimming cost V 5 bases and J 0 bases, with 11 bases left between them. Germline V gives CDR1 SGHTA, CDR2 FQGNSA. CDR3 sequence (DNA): TGTGCCAGCAGCCCCCAGGGACATAGCAATCAGCCCCAGCATTTT. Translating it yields CASSPQGHSNQPQHF.

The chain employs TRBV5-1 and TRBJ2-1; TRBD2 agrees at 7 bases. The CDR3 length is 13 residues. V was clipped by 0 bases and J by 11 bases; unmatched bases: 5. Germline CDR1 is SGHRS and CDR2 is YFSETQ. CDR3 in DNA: TGCGCCAGCAGCTTGGCCGTCGGGGGGAAGCAGTTCTTC. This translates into CASSLAVGGKQFF.

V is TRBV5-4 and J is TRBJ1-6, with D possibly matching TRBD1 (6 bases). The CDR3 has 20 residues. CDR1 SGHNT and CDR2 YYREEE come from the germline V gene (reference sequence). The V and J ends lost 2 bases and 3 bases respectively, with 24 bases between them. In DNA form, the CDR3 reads TGTGCCAGCAGCTTAGGAATCGCGGACAGCCCCTGGGGCTATAATTCACCCCTCCACTTT. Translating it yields CASSLGIADSPWGYNSPLHF.

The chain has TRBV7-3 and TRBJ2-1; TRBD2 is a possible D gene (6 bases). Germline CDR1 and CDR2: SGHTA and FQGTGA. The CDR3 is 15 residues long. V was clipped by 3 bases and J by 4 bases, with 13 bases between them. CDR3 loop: CASSLGGARYNEQFF. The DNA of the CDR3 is TGTGCCAGCAGCTTGGGCGGGGCAAGATACAATGAGCAGTTCTTC.

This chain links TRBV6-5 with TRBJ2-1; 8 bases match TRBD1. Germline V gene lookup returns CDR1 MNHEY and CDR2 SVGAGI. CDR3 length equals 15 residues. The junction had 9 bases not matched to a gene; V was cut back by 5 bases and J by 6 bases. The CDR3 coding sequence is TGTGCCAGCAGTCCCTGGACAGGGTCCGTCAATGAGCAGTTCTTC. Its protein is CASSPWTGSVNEQFF.

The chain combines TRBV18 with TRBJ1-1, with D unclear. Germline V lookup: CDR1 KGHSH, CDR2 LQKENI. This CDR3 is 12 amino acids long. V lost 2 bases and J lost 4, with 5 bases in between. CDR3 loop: CASSPVSTEAFF. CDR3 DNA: TGTGCCAGCTCACCAGTCTCCACTGAAGCTTTCTTT.

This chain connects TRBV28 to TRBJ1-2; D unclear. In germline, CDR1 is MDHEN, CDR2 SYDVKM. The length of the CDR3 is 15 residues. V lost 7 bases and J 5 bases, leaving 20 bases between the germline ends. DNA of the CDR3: TGTGCCAGCACTGACGGTCTGACAAGAGTTTATGGCTACACCTTC. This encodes CASTDGLTRVYGYTF.

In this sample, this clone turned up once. CDR3 residues: CAISDRDRGQNSPLHF. CDR3 sequence (DNA): TGTGCCATCAGTGACCGGGACAGGGGGCAAAATTCACCCCTCCACTTT. The rearrangement links TRBV10-3 to TRBJ1-6; the match to TRBD1 covers 12 bases. Germline V gene data show CDR1 as ENHRY and CDR2 as SYGVKD. The J segment lost 7 bases and the V segment lost 3 bases, leaving 4 bases of the junction unmatched. CDR3 size: 16 residues.

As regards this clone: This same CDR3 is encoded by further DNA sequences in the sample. The CDR3 spells CASSFPQGSYNSPLHF. DNA for the CDR3: TGTGCCAGCAGTTTCCCACAGGGCTCCTATAATTCACCCCTCCACTTT. This sequence joins TRBV28 and TRBJ1-6, with TRBD1 as a possible D gene (6 bases). CDR1 and CDR2 from the germline V gene are MDHEN and SYDVKM. The CDR3 has 16 residues. The V gene lost 3 bases and the J gene lost 0 bases, with 9 bases spanning the gap.

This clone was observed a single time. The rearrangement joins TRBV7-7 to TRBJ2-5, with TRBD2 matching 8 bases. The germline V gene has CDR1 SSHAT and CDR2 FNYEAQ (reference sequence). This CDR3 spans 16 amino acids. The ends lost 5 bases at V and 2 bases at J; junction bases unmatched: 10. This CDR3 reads CASSPGLAGQQETQYF. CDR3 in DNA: TGTGCCAGCAGCCCAGGGCTAGCGGGCCAACAAGAGACCCAGTACTTC.

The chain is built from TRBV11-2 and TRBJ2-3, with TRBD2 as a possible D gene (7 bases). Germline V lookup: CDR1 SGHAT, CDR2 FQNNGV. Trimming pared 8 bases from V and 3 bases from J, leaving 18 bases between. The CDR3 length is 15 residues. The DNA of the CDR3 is TGTGCCAGCCGGGTTTGGGGGGGGCTAACAGATACGCAGTATTTT. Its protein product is CASRVWGGLTDTQYF. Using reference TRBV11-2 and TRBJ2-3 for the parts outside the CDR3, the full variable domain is EAGVAQSPRYKIIEKRQSVAFWCNPISGHATLYWYQQILGQGPKLLIQFQNNGVVDDSQLPKDRFSAERLKGVDSTLKIQPAKLEDSAVYLCASRVWGGLTDTQYFGPGTRLTVL.

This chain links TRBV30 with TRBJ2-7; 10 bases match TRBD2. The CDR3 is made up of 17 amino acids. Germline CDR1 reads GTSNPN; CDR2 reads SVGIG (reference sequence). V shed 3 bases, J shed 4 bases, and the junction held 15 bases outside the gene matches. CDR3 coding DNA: TGTGCCTGGAGAAGAAGGTGTGGAGTAGCGGGAGGTTACGAGCAGTACTTC. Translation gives CAWRRRCGVAGGYEQYF.

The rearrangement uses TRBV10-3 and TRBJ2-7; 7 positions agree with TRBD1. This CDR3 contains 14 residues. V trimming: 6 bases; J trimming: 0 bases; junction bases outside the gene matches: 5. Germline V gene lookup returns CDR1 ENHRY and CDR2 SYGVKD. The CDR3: CAISGTVSSYEQYF. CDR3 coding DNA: TGTGCCATCAGCGGGACAGTGAGCTCCTACGAGCAGTACTTC.

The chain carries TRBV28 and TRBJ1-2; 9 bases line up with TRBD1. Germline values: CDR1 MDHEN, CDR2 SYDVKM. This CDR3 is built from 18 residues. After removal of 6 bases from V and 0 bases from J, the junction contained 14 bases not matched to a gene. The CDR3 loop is CASSRYSDRGRSNYGYTF. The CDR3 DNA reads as TGTGCCAGCAGCCGCTATTCCGACAGGGGGAGATCTAACTATGGCTACACCTTC.

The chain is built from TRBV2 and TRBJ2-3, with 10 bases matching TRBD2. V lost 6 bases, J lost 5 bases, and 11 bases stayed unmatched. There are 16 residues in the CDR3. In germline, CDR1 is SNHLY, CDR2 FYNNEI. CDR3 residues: CASSQQAGGRLDTQYF. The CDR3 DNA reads TGTGCCAGCAGCCAACAAGCGGGGGGGCGGTTAGATACGCAGTATTTT.

DNA of the CDR3: TGTGCCAGCGGACAGGATGGTGGGAATGAAAAACTGTTTTTT. It yields the protein CASGQDGGNEKLFF. This chain links TRBV28 with TRBJ1-4, with 7 bases matching TRBD1. With 8 bases clipped from V and 5 bases from J, the junction kept 8 bases outside the gene matches. Per germline, CDR1 MDHEN and CDR2 SYDVKM. CDR3 size: 14 residues.